Below are 18 T cell receptor beta chains sequenced from a single sample in a study of cytomegalovirus exposure and HLA in healthy donors. 60 Vbeta and 13 Jbeta primers were used in PCR. Some clones are missing from TCRdb's copy, which holds only in-frame ones; the method was immunoSEQ multiplex PCR. The top ten hold more than 2.5% of the sample, which has about 140,000 clones, more than 60% seen once. The source material was PBMCs. Source of these receptors: a man aged 40-55 years in good health and CMV-seronegative.

The V and J genes are TRBV9 and TRBJ1-6; possible D gene TRBD1, 5 bases. The CDR3 loop spans 16 amino acids. The germline V and J ends were trimmed by 3 bases and 6 bases, with 16 bases remaining between them. Per germline, CDR1 SGDLS and CDR2 YYNGEE. CDR3 region: CASSALWGERNSPLHF. The CDR3 DNA is TGTGCCAGCAGCGCCCTATGGGGGGAACGTAATTCACCCCTCCACTTT.

The gene calls are TRBV11-2 and TRBJ1-6, with D perhaps TRBD1 (6 bases). The V and J ends lost 6 bases and 2 bases respectively, with 17 bases between them. CDR3 length equals 17 residues. CDR1 and CDR2 from the germline V gene are SGHAT and FQNNGV. The CDR3 here is CASRRPGQGTYNSPLHF. CDR3 bases: TGTGCCAGCAGACGACCAGGCCAGGGGACCTATAATTCACCCCTCCACTTT.

This chain connects TRBV7-2 to TRBJ1-4; D perhaps matches TRBD1 (5 bases). Germline V gives CDR1 SGHTA, CDR2 FQGNSA. CDR3 size: 18 residues. The V end lost 5 bases, the J end lost 4 bases, and 23 bases lay between the germline ends. This CDR3 is CASSPGYLQGLYNEKLFF. The CDR3, as DNA: TGTGCCAGCAGCCCCGGCTACCTTCAGGGTCTTTATAATGAAAAACTGTTTTTT. The full variable domain, completed using reference TRBV7-2 and TRBJ1-4, is GAGVSQSPSNKVTEKGKDVELRCDPISGHTALYWYRQSLGQGLEFLIYFQGNSAPDKSGLPSDRFSAERTGGSVSTLTIQRTQQEDSAVYLCASSPGYLQGLYNEKLFFGSGTQLSVL.

The V and J genes are TRBV6-5 and TRBJ1-2, with 10 bases matching TRBD1. The CDR3 spans 14 residues. The germline V gene has CDR1 MNHEY and CDR2 SVGAGI. V dropped 6 bases and J dropped 6; count of bases not matched to a gene: 7. CDR3 coding DNA: TGTGCCAGCAGGGAGGGACAGGGGTTTGATGGCTACACCTTC. Encoded protein: CASREGQGFDGYTF.

This chain links TRBV7-3 with TRBJ2-2, with 9 bases identical to TRBD2. Looked up from germline, CDR1 is SGHTA and CDR2 is FQGTGA. The CDR3 length is 16 residues. Trimming cost V 5 bases and J 3 bases; bases outside gene matches: 7. Here the CDR3 reads CASSRGTSYYTGELFF. DNA for the CDR3: TGTGCCAGCAGCCGGGGGACTAGCTATTACACCGGGGAGCTGTTTTTT.

This rearrangement joins TRBV19 to TRBJ2-3; D is possibly TRBD1 (5 bases). The CDR3 is made up of 15 amino acids. V was shortened by 3 bases and J by 3 bases, with 13 bases between the two germline ends. Germline lookup yields CDR1 LNHDA and CDR2 SQIVND (reference sequence). The CDR3 DNA reads TGTGCCAGTAGTATGACGACAGAAGGTACAGATACGCAGTATTTT. This gives the protein CASSMTTEGTDTQYF.

V is TRBV7-9 and J is TRBJ2-1; 7 nucleotides match TRBD1. Trimming removed 2 bases from V and 5 bases from J; junction bases left unmatched: 9. The CDR3 is 16 amino acids. Germline CDR1 and CDR2: SEHNR and FQNEAQ (reference sequence). CDR3 amino acids: CASSLTRDSRNNEQFF. For the CDR3, the DNA is TGTGCCAGCAGCTTAACCCGGGACAGCAGGAACAATGAGCAGTTCTTC.

This clone was observed a few times. The chain has TRBV5-1 and TRBJ1-2; the D gene is possibly TRBD1 (6 bases). Germline V lookup: CDR1 SGHRS, CDR2 YFSETQ. Trimming stripped 0 bases from V and 8 bases from J, with 8 bases between. The CDR3 is made up of 12 amino acids. CDR3 coding DNA: TGCGCCAGCAGCTTGGGGACAGAAGGCTACACCTTC. Protein: CASSLGTEGYTF.

The chain employs TRBV9 and TRBJ2-1; D remains ambiguous. From germline, CDR1 is SGDLS and CDR2 YYNGEE. The V end was cut by 3 bases, the J end by 9 bases, with 10 bases between. This CDR3 region has 12 residues. This CDR3 reads CASSGGLAEQFF. CDR3 nucleotides: TGTGCCAGCAGCGGAGGATTGGCTGAGCAGTTCTTC.

Here the CDR3 reads CASLRQANYGYTF. In DNA form, the CDR3 reads TGTGCCAGCCTCAGACAGGCTAACTATGGCTACACCTTC. This sequence joins TRBV2 and TRBJ1-2, with D possibly matching TRBD1 (6 bases). V was trimmed by 8 bases and J by 0 bases, leaving 10 bases between them. The CDR3 runs 13 residues. Germline values: CDR1 SNHLY, CDR2 FYNNEI.

The chain has TRBV21-1 and TRBJ2-4; the DNA was not compared with TRBD2, the D call given in the table. TRBV21-1 is listed as a pseudogene. The CDR3 spans 18 residues. CDR3: CASSKAMFCFLAKNIQYF. CDR3 DNA sequence: TGTGCCAGCAGCAAAGCAATGTTTTGTTTCCTAGCCAAAAACATTCAGTACTTC.

The chain combines TRBV9 with TRBJ1-3; the D gene is possibly TRBD1 (6 bases). Germline V gene data show CDR1 as SGDLS and CDR2 as YYNGEE. V lost 3 bases and J lost 0, with 13 bases in between. This CDR3 is built from 16 residues. In DNA form, the CDR3 reads TGTGCCAGCAGCGCCGGACAGCTCGACTCTGGAAACACCATATATTTT. It translates to CASSAGQLDSGNTIYF.

This chain joins TRBV7-9 and TRBJ1-1; D may be TRBD1 (5 bases). The V gene lost 5 bases and the J gene lost 7 bases, with 14 bases spanning the gap. The CDR3 consists of 13 residues. Per germline, CDR1 SEHNR and CDR2 FQNEAQ (reference sequence). For the CDR3, the DNA is TGTGCCAGCAGCACCAAGCAGGGTGGTGAAGCTTTCTTT. Translation gives CASSTKQGGEAFF. Full variable domain (outside the CDR3, taken from reference TRBV7-9 and TRBJ1-1): DTGVSQNPRHKITKRGQNVTFRCDPISEHNRLYWYRQTLGQGPEFLTYFQNEAQLEKSRLLSDRFSAERPKGSFSTLEIQRTEQGDSAMYLCASSTKQGGEAFFGQGTRLTVV.

The chain carries TRBV5-4 and TRBJ1-2, with TRBD1 identical over 10 bases. Trimming removed 3 bases from V and 8 bases from J; junction bases left unmatched: 7. Looked up from germline, CDR1 is SGHNT and CDR2 is YYREEE (reference sequence). CDR3 size: 14 residues. The CDR3 sequence: CASSSADRGRGYTF. The CDR3 nucleotides are TGTGCCAGCAGCTCAGCTGACAGGGGGCGAGGCTACACCTTC. Looking up the rest from reference TRBV5-4 and TRBJ1-2 gives the full variable domain: ETGVTQSPTHLIKTRGQQVTLRCSSQSGHNTVSWYQQALGQGPQFIFQYYREEENGRGNFPPRFSGLQFPNYSSELNVNALELDDSALYLCASSSADRGRGYTFGSGTRLTVV.

As DNA, the CDR3 is TGTGCCAGCAGTTACTCGGGGGCCCTAGCGAACACTGAAGCTTTCTTT. Its translation is CASSYSGALANTEAFF. The gene calls are TRBV6-6 and TRBJ1-1; the D gene is possibly TRBD1 (6 bases). Germline CDR1 reads MNHNY; CDR2 reads SVGAGI (reference sequence). With 0 bases removed from V and 1 base from J, the gap between germline ends came to 12 bases. The CDR3 is 16 amino acids.

This clone was seen more than once but under ten times. V gene TRBV2 combines with J gene TRBJ1-1; the D gene is possibly TRBD1 (6 bases). Germline CDR1 and CDR2: SNHLY and FYNNEI. The germline V and J ends were trimmed by 8 bases and 14 bases, with 18 bases remaining between them. This CDR3 contains 11 residues. The CDR3 nucleotides are TGTGCCAGCCGGCAAAACGAGGGACAATTCTTT. It is translated as CASRQNEGQFF.

CDR3 nucleotide sequence: TGTGCCAGCAGCCCAGGGACAGGGGGTCCCTATGGCTACACCTTC. It specifies CASSPGTGGPYGYTF. The chain combines TRBV9 with TRBJ1-2, with 11 bases aligning to TRBD1. The CDR3 extends over 15 amino acids. Trimming removed 4 bases from V and 4 bases from J; junction bases left unmatched: 6. Looked up from germline, CDR1 is SGDLS and CDR2 is YYNGEE.

This clone came up once. The chain's CDR3 is CASSLEGGYQPQHF. The CDR3, as DNA: TGTGCCAGCAGCTTAGAAGGGGGTTATCAGCCCCAGCATTTT. The V call is TRBV11-2, the J call TRBJ1-5; D is possibly TRBD1 (6 bases). Trimming removed 0 bases at V and 5 bases at J, with 8 bases between. Germline CDR1 reads SGHAT; CDR2 reads FQNNGV. The CDR3 runs 14 residues.